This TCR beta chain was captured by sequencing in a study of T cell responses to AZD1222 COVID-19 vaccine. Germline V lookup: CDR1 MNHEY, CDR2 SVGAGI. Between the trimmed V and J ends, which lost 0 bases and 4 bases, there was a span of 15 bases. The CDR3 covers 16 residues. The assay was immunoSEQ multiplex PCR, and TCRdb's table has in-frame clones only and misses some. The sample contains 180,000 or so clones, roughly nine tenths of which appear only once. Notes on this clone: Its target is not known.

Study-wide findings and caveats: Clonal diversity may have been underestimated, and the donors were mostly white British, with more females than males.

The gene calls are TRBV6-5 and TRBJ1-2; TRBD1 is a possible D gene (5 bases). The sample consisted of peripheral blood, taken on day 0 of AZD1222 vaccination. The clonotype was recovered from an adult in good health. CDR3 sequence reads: CASSYSSVGGSYGYTF. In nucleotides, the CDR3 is TGTGCCAGCAGTTACTCGTCTGTCGGGGGGAGCTATGGCTACACCTTC.